These T cell receptor beta chains were read from a single sample in a study of STAT5B mutations in CD4+ large granular lymphocyte leukemia. Profiled with immunoSEQ multiplex PCR; TCRdb holds only in-frame clones, not every one. The repertoire holds around 9,000 clones, about four fifths seen once, with about 64% in the top ten. The sample comprised PBMCs. The origin of the receptors is a man between 60 and 70 years old with CD4+ T-cell large granular lymphocyte leukemia. The CDR3 runs from the conserved cysteine through the conserved F or W. Each record gives: V gene, clone size, J gene, D gene, CDR3 DNA, CDR3 protein. D genes are given only for firm matches. Clone sizes are given selectively: once, few, many, or a class where the clone is expanded.

TRBV27	-	TRBJ1-5	-	TGTGCCAGCAGTTCGATATCGGACAGTAGAGCCTCTGGCAATCAGCCCCAGCATTTT	CASSSISDSRASGNQPQHF
TRBV15	-	TRBJ2-7	-	TGTGCCACCAGCAGAGATACCGGGAGCTCCTACGAGCAGTACTTC	CATSRDTGSSYEQYF
TRBV11-3	-	TRBJ2-3	TRBD2	TGTGCCAGCAGCTCCCTTAATAGCGGGAGGGCCACAGATACGCAGTATTTT	CASSSLNSGRATDTQYF
TRBV18	-	TRBJ2-7	-	TGTGCCAGCTCAGTTGACAGGAAACCCTCCTACGAGCAGTACTTC	CASSVDRKPSYEQYF
TRBV6-4	-	TRBJ2-3	-	TGTGCCAGCAGTTTTGCGGGAAGCACAGATACGCAGTATTTT	CASSFAGSTDTQYF
TRBV28	-	TRBJ2-7	-	TGTGCCAGCAGTTTAGGGGGCGGTGGGGCCCGAGGGGAGCAGTACTTC	CASSLGGGGARGEQYF
TRBV19	-	TRBJ2-7	-	TGTGCCAGTAGTCGGGGGCAATCCTACGAGCAGTACTTC	CASSRGQSYEQYF
TRBV2	-	TRBJ2-5	-	TGTGCCAGCAGTGAAGGGACTGTCTACTTC	CASSEGTVYF
TRBV2	-	TRBJ1-5	-	TGTGCCAGCAGTGAAGTAGGCAGGAGCAATCAGCCCCAGCATTTT	CASSEVGRSNQPQHF
TRBV10-1	-	TRBJ1-2	-	TGCGCCAGCAGTAGGCAAGGGCCTGGCTACACCTTC	CASSRQGPGYTF
TRBV27	-	TRBJ2-7	TRBD2	TGTGCCAGCAGTATTGCGGGAGGAGGTTACAGGTACGAGCAGTACTTC	CASSIAGGGYRYEQYF
TRBV4-2	-	TRBJ2-3	TRBD2	TGTGCCAGCAGCCAAGACAGCGGGAGTGTGTCAGATACGCAGTATTTT	CASSQDSGSVSDTQYF
TRBV27	-	TRBJ1-1	-	TGTGCCAGCAGTTTATTTTCCGGGGACACTGAAGCTTTCTTT	CASSLFSGDTEAFF
TRBV7-3	-	TRBJ2-3	-	TGTGCCAGCAGCTCTTTCACAGATACGCAGTATTTT	CASSSFTDTQYF
TRBV7-7	-	TRBJ2-5	TRBD2	TGTGCTAGCAGCTTAGGGACTAGCGGGAGCATTGAGACCCAGTACTTC	CASSLGTSGSIETQYF
TRBV6-1	-	TRBJ1-1	TRBD1	TGTGCCAGCAGCGGACAGGGAAACACTGAAGCTTTCTTT	CASSGQGNTEAFF
TRBV11-2	-	TRBJ2-7	TRBD1	TGTGCCAGCACCCCGGGACAGGCAGAATCCTACGAGCAGTACTTC	CASTPGQAESYEQYF
TRBV19	once	TRBJ1-1	-	TGTGCCAGTACTCTGGGGAGGGTCTCTGAAGCTTTCTTT	CASTLGRVSEAFF
TRBV27	-	TRBJ2-7	-	TGTGCCAGCAGTTTCCGACGTAACACCTACGAGCAGTACTTC	CASSFRRNTYEQYF
TRBV7-9	-	TRBJ1-4	-	TGTGCCAGCGCCGGGACCAAGCGGGGTGTTAATGAAAAACTGTTTTTT	CASAGTKRGVNEKLFF
TRBV25-1	-	TRBJ1-2	-	TGTGCCAGCAGTTTTAGGGGTGCGGCGGGTGGCTACACCTTC	CASSFRGAAGGYTF
TRBV30	-	TRBJ2-1	TRBD2	TGTGCTTCCAGCCTAGCTAGCGGGGGCTACAATGAGCAGTTCTTC	CASSLASGGYNEQFF
TRBV21-1	-	TRBJ2-7	-	TGTGCCAGCAGTTGGTCTAGCGACTCCTACGAGCAGTACTTC	CASSWSSDSYEQYF
TRBV7-9	few	TRBJ2-7	-	TGTGCCAGCAGCTTAGGGTCGGGGCACTTATCCGGCGAGCAGTACTTC	CASSLGSGHLSGEQYF
TRBV7-9	-	TRBJ2-1	-	TGTGCCAGCAGCTTTTGGTCGTCGGTCCCGCGGAATGAGCAGTTCTTC	CASSFWSSVPRNEQFF
TRBV30	-	TRBJ1-4	-	TGTGCCTGGACCAGACCTCCCCCCGTTGCAACTAATGAAAAACTGTTTTTT	CAWTRPPPVATNEKLFF
TRBV7-8	-	TRBJ2-4	TRBD2	TGTGCCAGCAGCTTAGGGGTATTGGGGGGGACCTCCAAAAACATTCAGTACTTC	CASSLGVLGGTSKNIQYF
TRBV11-3	-	TRBJ2-1	TRBD2	TGTGCCAGCAGCTCGGGAGGAGGGAATGAGCAGTTCTTC	CASSSGGGNEQFF
TRBV27	once	TRBJ2-3	-	TGTGCCAGCAGTTTAGGCCCTAGCACAGATACGCAGTATTTT	CASSLGPSTDTQYF
TRBV9	-	TRBJ1-2	-	TGTGCCAGCAGCGACCCGGGCTCCAACTATGGCTACACCTTC	CASSDPGSNYGYTF
TRBV28	-	TRBJ1-1	-	TGTGCCAGCCGGGAGGGCCTTAAAGCTTTCTTT	CASREGLKAFF
TRBV27	-	TRBJ2-7	-	TGTGCCAGCAGTTTCCTCTCCTACGAGCAGTACTTC	CASSFLSYEQYF